Listed below are T cell receptor beta chains from one sample, sequenced in a study of T cell repertoires in cytomegalovirus infection. One entry per CDR3 protein results from TCRdb running MiXCR on the reads. The table shows about 180,000 distinct CDR3 sequences, with approximately 15% occurring only once. Sample: PBMCs. These TCRs come from a human donor in good health (CMV status not recorded). Some clones in this sample may be carry-over from other donors' samples. Each CDR3 is given with its conserved first and last residue. D genes are given only for firm matches. Size tells how often a clone was seen (once, few, many) or the class of an expanded clone, and some rows leave it out.

>few|-|TRBJ2-3|TRBV3-1
TGTGCCAGCAGCCAAGATTGGGGCGAATTCACAGATACGCAGTATTTT
CASSQDWGEFTDTQYF
>-|-|TRBJ2-2|TRBV11-2
TGTGCCAGCAGCCCAAAGAAAACGGGGGCGAACACCGGGGAGCTGTTTTTT
CASSPKKTGANTGELFF
>many|-|TRBJ2-1|TRBV10-3
TGTGCCATCAGTGATACGGTCTCCTACAATGAGCAGTTCTTC
CAISDTVSYNEQFF
>many|TRBD2|TRBJ2-7|TRBV7-2
TGTGCCAGTACTAGCGGGAGTAACTACGAGCAGTACTTC
CASTSGSNYEQYF
>few|-|TRBJ1-2|TRBV6-1
TGTGCCAGCAGTACCTCCGGAACGCCGACTAACTATGGCTACACCTTC
CASSTSGTPTNYGYTF
>many|TRBD2|TRBJ2-1|TRBV7-3
TGTGCCAGCAGTCCAACTAGCGCCCCGGCCAACCAGCAGTTCTTC
CASSPTSAPANQQFF
>many|-|TRBJ2-5|TRBV27
TGTGCCAGCAGTCTCAACTCCCTCGAGACCCAGTACTTC
CASSLNSLETQYF
>many|-|TRBJ2-1|TRBV7-2
TGTGCCAGCTTTGAACAGTATAATGAGCAGTTCTTC
CASFEQYNEQFF
>few|TRBD1|TRBJ1-2|TRBV29-1
TGCAGCGTCGACACCGACAGGGCCCCCTATGGCTACACCTTC
CSVDTDRAPYGYTF
>many|TRBD2|TRBJ2-1|TRBV7-9
TGTGCCAGCAGCATAGCGGGAGGGAGGGAAAATGAGCAGTTCTTC
CASSIAGGRENEQFF
>few|-|TRBJ2-2|TRBV7-9
TGTGCCAGCATCCCCGGCCAAACCGGGGAGCTGTTTTTT
CASIPGQTGELFF
>many|-|TRBJ2-3|TRBV7-2
TGTGCCAGCAGCTTAGGGACCCCAGGGCCAGATACGCAGTATTTT
CASSLGTPGPDTQYF
>few|-|TRBJ2-7|TRBV7-9
TGTGCCAGCAGCTTAGGGGACAACGAGCAGTACTTC
CASSLGDNEQYF
>many|TRBD1|TRBJ1-5|TRBV7-2
TGTGCCAGCAGCTTCAGACAGGGGGTACCGCCCCAGCATTTT
CASSFRQGVPPQHF
>few|-|TRBJ2-4|TRBV29-1
TGCAGCGTTGAAGATAGAAATCGAGCCAAAAACATTCAGTACTTC
CSVEDRNRAKNIQYF
>few|-|TRBJ2-1|TRBV10-3
TGTGCCATCAGTCCAGACGGATACAATGAGCAGTTCTTC
CAISPDGYNEQFF
>many|TRBD2|TRBJ2-1|TRBV3-1
TGTGCCAGCAGCCAACGTATAGCGGGGGGGACCGGTGAGCAGTTCTTC
CASSQRIAGGTGEQFF
>few|-|TRBJ1-1|TRBV19
TGTGCCAGTTCATACGGGAACACTGAAGCTTTCTTT
CASSYGNTEAFF
>few|-|TRBJ2-2|TRBV19
TGTGCCAGTAGGACCGGGACCCACACCGGGGAGCTGTTTTTT
CASRTGTHTGELFF
>many|TRBD2|TRBJ2-5|TRBV6-5
TGTGCCAGCAGCCGGACTAGCGGGAGGGCCGGGTACCAAGAGACCCAGTACTTC
CASSRTSGRAGYQETQYF
>many|-|TRBJ1-5|TRBV28
TGTGCCAGCAGCAGACCGCAGGGGAGCCAGCCCCAGCATTTT
CASSRPQGSQPQHF
>many|TRBD1|TRBJ1-5|TRBV7-2
TGTGCCAGCAGCTTAGCGGGGACAGACAATCAGCCCCAGCATTTT
CASSLAGTDNQPQHF
>-|-|TRBJ2-2|TRBV9
TGTGCCAGCAGCGTAGGCCCAGGGGTGAACACCGGGGAGCTGTTTTTT
CASSVGPGVNTGELFF
>many|-|TRBJ2-2|TRBV7-9
TGTGCCAGCAGCCTCAGTTCTGGGCCGACCGGGGAGCTGTTTTTT
CASSLSSGPTGELFF
>-|-|TRBJ2-2|TRBV19
TGTGCCAGTATCGACACCGGGGAGCTGTTTTTT
CASIDTGELFF
>many|-|TRBJ2-5|TRBV7-2
TGTGCCAGCAGCTTAGCGACATCGGGCCGGGGACTGGGCTTC
CASSLATSGRGLGF
>-|-|TRBJ1-1|TRBV19
TGTGCCAGTAGTTCACAAAGGGACTTCAGGACTGAAGCTTTCTTT
CASSSQRDFRTEAFF
>few|-|TRBJ2-1|TRBV20-1
TGCAGTGCCGTAAGTGAACGTTTATACAATGAGCAGTTCTTC
CSAVSERLYNEQFF
>many|-|TRBJ1-1|TRBV12-3/TRBV12-4
TGTGCCAGCAGTTTAGGCAGAGCAGAATTGAACACTGAAGCTTTCTTT
CASSLGRAELNTEAFF
>many|TRBD1|TRBJ2-1|TRBV4-1
TGCGCCAGCAGCCAACCGGGACAGGGCTCCTACAATGAGCAGTTCTTC
CASSQPGQGSYNEQFF
>-|TRBD1|TRBJ2-2|TRBV28
TGTGCCAGCAGGATCGACAGGGCGAACACCGGGGAGCTGTTTTTT
CASRIDRANTGELFF
>many|TRBD1|TRBJ2-7|TRBV12-5
TGTGCTAGTGGTTTGGTAAGGAGTACAGGGGGCTTGTCCGAGCAGTACTTC
CASGLVRSTGGLSEQYF
>few|-|TRBJ1-1|TRBV6-5
TGTGCCAGCAGTTCACACGGAGGGCGGACGGACGCTTTCTTT
CASSSHGGRTDAFF
>-|TRBD1|TRBJ1-5|TRBV28
TGTGCCAGCAGCCCCCCGGGACAGCTCAATCAGCCCCAGCATTTT
CASSPPGQLNQPQHF
>few|-|TRBJ1-1|TRBV28
TGTGCCAGCAGGCCGGCGGGTCACGGTGAAGCTTTCTTT
CASRPAGHGEAFF
>-|TRBD2|TRBJ2-1|TRBV9
TGTGCCAGCAGCGTGACTAGCGGGGCCAATGAGCAGTTCTTC
CASSVTSGANEQFF
>many|-|TRBJ2-1|TRBV7-2
TGTGCCAGCAGCTTGAGCAGGGGGGACAATGAGCAGTTCTTC
CASSLSRGDNEQFF
>many|TRBD1|TRBJ1-3|TRBV7-8
TGTGCCAGCAGCTTTACACAGGGGCCTGGAAACACCATATATTTT
CASSFTQGPGNTIYF
>many|TRBD1|TRBJ1-2|TRBV12-3/TRBV12-4
TGTGCCAGCGGGCCATATACCGACAGGGTCGGCTACACCTTC
CASGPYTDRVGYTF
>many|-|TRBJ1-1|TRBV20-1
TGCAGTGCTAGAGTTAACACTGAAGCTTTCTTT
CSARVNTEAFF
>few|-|TRBJ1-1|TRBV5-1
TGCGCCAGCAGCTTGTCCGTTGACATTGCGAACACTGAAGCTTTCTTT
CASSLSVDIANTEAFF
>-|TRBD1|TRBJ2-4|TRBV14
TGTGCCAGCAGCCCCCGGGACAGGGGCCAGGTAGCCAAAAACATTCAGTACTTC
CASSPRDRGQVAKNIQYF
>-|-|TRBJ1-3|TRBV28
TGTGCCAGCAAGTCAGACGGCTCTGGAAACACCATATATTTT
CASKSDGSGNTIYF
>-|-|TRBJ1-2|TRBV28
TGTGCCAGCTTTACACATCGGTATGGCTACACCTTC
CASFTHRYGYTF
>many|-|TRBJ2-5|TRBV7-2
TGTGCCAGCAGCCCCCCAGGGGCAGGAGAGACCCAGTACTTC
CASSPPGAGETQYF
>-|-|TRBJ1-2|TRBV7-9
TGTGCCAGCAGCCACCCCGGGGGCCGACTCTTCTATGGCTACACCTTC
CASSHPGGRLFYGYTF
>many|-|TRBJ2-2|TRBV5-5
TGTGCCAGCAGCCGCGGCGGAATCAACACCGGGGAGCTGTTTTTT
CASSRGGINTGELFF
>once|TRBD2|TRBJ2-3|TRBV7-4
TGTGCCAGCAGCTTAGGGATCGGCGGCGGGGGGTCTACAGATACGCAGTATTTT
CASSLGIGGGGSTDTQYF
>many|-|TRBJ1-3|TRBV7-6
TGTGCCAGCAGCTTCAGTAACATCCGAAACCCTGGAAACACCATATATTTT
CASSFSNIRNPGNTIYF
>many|TRBD2|TRBJ2-5|TRBV7-2
TGTGCCAGCAGCTTACAAAGCGGGGGACAAGAGACCCAGTACTTC
CASSLQSGGQETQYF
>few|TRBD1|TRBJ1-1|TRBV7-6
TGTGCCAGCAGCTTATCGAGGGACAGGGGACAGACTGAAGCTTTCTTT
CASSLSRDRGQTEAFF
>few|TRBD2|TRBJ2-3|TRBV27
TGTGCCAGCAGTTTATCGTGGGGGGGGGTGACAGATACGCAGTATTTT
CASSLSWGGVTDTQYF
>few|-|TRBJ2-7|TRBV27
TGTGCCAGCAGTTTATCCCCCAGCAGGGGGGAATACGAGCAGTACTTC
CASSLSPSRGEYEQYF